This T cell receptor (beta chain) was observed in a study of spatial heterogeneity in lung cancer. This CDR3 comprises 16 residues. V lost 6 bases and J lost 4; bases outside the gene matches: 15. Germline V gives CDR1 MNHEY, CDR2 SVGAGI. Regarding time point: sample taken at primary tumor resection. TCRdb processed the 5' RACE reads anew with MiXCR; each CDR3 protein has one entry. The sample includes roughly 2,400 distinct CDR3 sequences, approximately 16% of them seen just once. This clonotype showed up just a few times. The receptor comes from a male donor with early-stage non-small cell lung cancer. V usage is TRBV6-5 and J usage is TRBJ2-7, with 7 nucleotides matching TRBD2. Sequenced material: normal lung tissue next to the tumor, taken at surgery. CDR3 amino acids: CASSPIGAGSLYEQYF. CDR3 DNA sequence: TGTGCCAGCAGCCCTATTGGAGCGGGATCCTTGTACGAGCAGTACTTC.